This is a list of T cell receptor beta chains from one sample in a study of a mutant IDH1 vaccine in newly diagnosed glioma. Their antigen targets remain unknown. Repertoires were generated with immunoSEQ multiplex PCR, while TCRdb's copy carries only in-frame clones and drops some. This table holds around 65,000 clones, under 90% found once. The source material was PBMCs, sampled from a glioma patient whose treatment included an IDH1 peptide vaccine. The receptors come from a man aged 50 or older with glioma. The CDR3 runs from the conserved cysteine through the conserved F or W. Fields, in order: J gene, clone size, CDR3 length, D gene, V gene, CDR3 DNA, CDR3 protein. The D gene is left open where the match is weak. For some rows the clone size is stated as once, few or many, or as a class when expanded; others skip it.

TRBJ2-1,NA,12,NA,TRBV5-1,TGCGCCAGCAGCTCGAACGCGATTGAGCAGTTCTTC,CASSSNAIEQFF
TRBJ1-1,NA,15,TRBD1,TRBV11-2,TGTGCCAGCAGCTTAGGGGACAGGAGGAACACTGAAGCTTTCTTT,CASSLGDRRNTEAFF
TRBJ1-2,NA,14,TRBD1,TRBV7-8,TGTGCCAGCAGCCCCGGGACAGGGACCGTCGGCTACACCTTC,CASSPGTGTVGYTF
TRBJ2-7,NA,14,TRBD1,TRBV27,TGTGCCAGCAGTTTATTAGGACAGGGGTCCGAGCAGTACTTC,CASSLLGQGSEQYF
TRBJ1-1,NA,12,TRBD1,TRBV28,TGTGCCAGTATTAATCGGGACAGTGAAGCTTTCTTT,CASINRDSEAFF
TRBJ2-7,NA,19,TRBD1,TRBV7-6,TGTGCCAGCAGCTTAGCGGGACAGGGTGGGAGTGCTTTCTCCTACGAGCAGTACTTC,CASSLAGQGGSAFSYEQYF
TRBJ1-6,once,15,TRBD1,TRBV5-1,TGCGCCAGCAGCTTAAACGGACAGGCAAATTCACCCCTCCACTTT,CASSLNGQANSPLHF
TRBJ1-4,NA,12,NA,TRBV30,TGTGCCTGGAGTGTAACAGAGGAGGAACTGTTTTTT,CAWSVTEEELFF
TRBJ2-5,NA,15,TRBD1,TRBV5-6,TGTGCCAGCAGTTTGGGGACAGGGGGACGGAAGACCCAGTACTTC,CASSLGTGGRKTQYF
TRBJ2-7,NA,11,NA,TRBV27,TGTGCCAGCAGGCGACTCTACGAGCAGTACTTC,CASRRLYEQYF
TRBJ2-7,NA,14,NA,TRBV2,TGTGCCAGCACCGGACAAGGTAGCCCCTACGAGCAGTACTTC,CASTGQGSPYEQYF